These T cell receptor beta chains were read from a single sample in a study of T cell changes during pregnancy in multiple sclerosis. Generated by immunoSEQ multiplex PCR, the TCRdb table keeps only in-frame clones and is missing some. The table records under 130,000 clones, about 90% of them present only once. Sequenced here: peripheral blood, sampled after pregnancy. Source of these receptors: a female donor with multiple sclerosis, enrolled in a pregnancy study. Both conserved end residues are part of each CDR3.

j_gene: TRBJ2-5
v_gene: TRBV7-6
CDR3aa: CASSLIAGGQETQYF

j_gene: TRBJ2-1
v_gene: TRBV27
CDR3aa: CASSLSPHLSKWNEQFF

j_gene: TRBJ1-1
v_gene: TRBV27
CDR3aa: CASSSFWTEFTEAFF

j_gene: TRBJ2-2
v_gene: TRBV7-6
CDR3aa: CASSPLAGGDTGELFF

j_gene: TRBJ1-2
v_gene: TRBV20-1
CDR3aa: CSARGYTF

j_gene: TRBJ2-1
v_gene: TRBV6-1
CDR3aa: CASRVSGAEQFF

j_gene: TRBJ2-1
v_gene: TRBV27
CDR3aa: CASSLDSRSYNEQFF

j_gene: TRBJ1-1
v_gene: TRBV7-3
CDR3aa: CASSPQPSGYTEAFF

j_gene: TRBJ1-2
v_gene: TRBV7-2
CDR3aa: CASSFGRGNYGYTF

j_gene: TRBJ2-1
v_gene: TRBV6-1
CDR3aa: CASSEDTSGYNEQFF

j_gene: TRBJ2-7
v_gene: TRBV6-6
CDR3aa: CASSSGQGPIEQYF

j_gene: TRBJ2-3
v_gene: TRBV27
CDR3aa: CASGQGDRDTQYF

j_gene: TRBJ2-1
v_gene: TRBV20-1
CDR3aa: CSASPGVKQFF

j_gene: TRBJ2-5
v_gene: TRBV21-1
CDR3aa: CASSKTSGGDYQETQYF

j_gene: TRBJ2-7
v_gene: TRBV7-2
CDR3aa: CASSSPGDRGYEQYF

j_gene: TRBJ2-7
v_gene: TRBV7-3
CDR3aa: CASSLSGSYSYEQYF

j_gene: TRBJ2-1
v_gene: TRBV4-2
CDR3aa: CASSRYRDSYNEQFF

j_gene: TRBJ1-1
v_gene: TRBV19
CDR3aa: CASTQIMNTEAFF

j_gene: TRBJ1-5
v_gene: TRBV19
CDR3aa: CASSSRSGGEQPQHF

j_gene: TRBJ1-5
v_gene: TRBV6-4
CDR3aa: CASSERQGSQPQHF

j_gene: TRBJ2-1
v_gene: TRBV15
CDR3aa: CATSITSGGHNEQFF

j_gene: TRBJ2-7
v_gene: TRBV6-6
CDR3aa: CASSSGQVYEQYF

j_gene: TRBJ2-7
v_gene: TRBV5-1
CDR3aa: CASSLWTGAQDEQYF

j_gene: TRBJ2-1
v_gene: TRBV13
CDR3aa: CASSSRPYNEQFF

j_gene: TRBJ2-1
v_gene: TRBV5-1
CDR3aa: CASSLEAGGVDEQFF

j_gene: TRBJ2-7
v_gene: TRBV28
CDR3aa: CASSLWDPSARGNEQYF

j_gene: TRBJ1-2
v_gene: TRBV18
CDR3aa: CASSPLGEANYGYTF

j_gene: TRBJ2-1
v_gene: TRBV18
CDR3aa: CASSPAGYNEQFF

j_gene: NA
v_gene: TRBV6-5
CDR3aa: CASSYSGGAASEQYF

j_gene: TRBJ2-5
v_gene: TRBV9
CDR3aa: CASGGSGTPGETQYF

j_gene: TRBJ1-5
v_gene: TRBV6-6
CDR3aa: CASRDRGNQPQHF

j_gene: TRBJ2-5
v_gene: TRBV19
CDR3aa: CASSPTGSETQYF

j_gene: TRBJ2-1
v_gene: TRBV12-5
CDR3aa: CASGFDRGRHFSYNEQFF

j_gene: TRBJ2-3
v_gene: TRBV5-4
CDR3aa: CASSSTSGSRGTDTQYF

j_gene: TRBJ2-3
v_gene: TRBV10-1
CDR3aa: CASSESPVDTQYF

j_gene: TRBJ1-1
v_gene: TRBV28
CDR3aa: CASKRNTEAFF

j_gene: TRBJ2-7
v_gene: TRBV4-2
CDR3aa: CASSQVGQTYEQYF

j_gene: TRBJ1-5
v_gene: TRBV9
CDR3aa: CASSVARNGQGGGQPQHF

j_gene: TRBJ2-1
v_gene: TRBV10-3
CDR3aa: CAISPLAGGPGEQFF

j_gene: TRBJ1-5
v_gene: TRBV27
CDR3aa: CASGLDRGTQPQHF

j_gene: TRBJ2-7
v_gene: TRBV18
CDR3aa: CASSPIRGSAPYEQYF

j_gene: TRBJ1-3
v_gene: TRBV7-9
CDR3aa: CASRRPNSGNTIYF

j_gene: TRBJ2-1
v_gene: TRBV7-3
CDR3aa: CASSPFSPSNEQFF

j_gene: TRBJ2-3
v_gene: TRBV2
CDR3aa: CASTKEVTDTQYF

j_gene: TRBJ2-5
v_gene: TRBV15
CDR3aa: CATSRGLAGLQETQYF

j_gene: TRBJ2-7
v_gene: TRBV2
CDR3aa: CASRDPGPYEQYF

j_gene: TRBJ1-5
v_gene: TRBV19
CDR3aa: CASSSNRDRGRGQPQHF

j_gene: TRBJ1-6
v_gene: TRBV2
CDR3aa: CASSVGVWEDNSPLHF

j_gene: TRBJ2-2
v_gene: TRBV7-2
CDR3aa: CASSLGPRLAGGWGELFF

j_gene: TRBJ1-1
v_gene: TRBV27
CDR3aa: CASSSGTGVGTEAFF

j_gene: TRBJ2-7
v_gene: TRBV9
CDR3aa: CASSVDRGLRDEQYF